A selection of T cell receptor beta chains follows, all from one sample in a study of T cell clonotyping in hematopoietic cell transplantation. Here immunoSEQ multiplex PCR was the method, and the copy in TCRdb shows in-frame clones only, minus some. The table includes more than 20,000 clones, about nine tenths detected once. This specimen was peripheral blood mononuclear cells, taken before stem cell transplant. The receptors were sampled from a man in his late teens or twenties with biphenotypic leukemia. Some clones in this sample may be carry-over from other donors' samples. Each CDR3 is given with its conserved first and last residue. The D gene is left open where the match is weak. The listing skips clone size in some rows; elsewhere it reads once, few, many or a size class.

v_call: TRBV5-1
clone_size: NA
d_call: NA
j_call: TRBJ2-7
cdr3_aa: CASSLQQGPYEQYF
cdr3_nt: TGCGCCAGCAGCCTCCAACAGGGCCCCTACGAGCAGTACTTC

v_call: TRBV30
clone_size: NA
d_call: TRBD1
j_call: TRBJ1-2
cdr3_aa: CAWWTGKFYGYTF
cdr3_nt: TGTGCCTGGTGGACAGGGAAATTCTATGGCTACACCTTC

v_call: TRBV10-2
clone_size: once
d_call: NA
j_call: TRBJ2-3
cdr3_aa: CATCTGKITDTQYF
cdr3_nt: TGCGCCACCTGTACCGGGAAAATCACAGATACGCAGTATTTT

v_call: TRBV30
clone_size: NA
d_call: TRBD1
j_call: TRBJ2-1
cdr3_aa: CAWGQGANEQFF
cdr3_nt: TGTGCCTGGGGACAGGGGGCCAATGAGCAGTTCTTC

v_call: TRBV5-1
clone_size: once
d_call: NA
j_call: TRBJ2-1
cdr3_aa: CASSMGSSYNEQFF
cdr3_nt: TGCGCCAGCAGCATGGGGAGTAGCTACAATGAGCAGTTCTTC

v_call: TRBV7-2
clone_size: NA
d_call: NA
j_call: TRBJ2-7
cdr3_aa: CASSLASPSYEQYF
cdr3_nt: TGTGCCAGCAGCTTAGCATCCCCCTCCTACGAGCAGTACTTC

v_call: TRBV6-5
clone_size: NA
d_call: NA
j_call: TRBJ1-1
cdr3_aa: CASSLSGARETEAFF
cdr3_nt: TGTGCCAGCAGTCTATCGGGGGCGCGGGAAACTGAAGCTTTCTTT

v_call: TRBV27
clone_size: NA
d_call: NA
j_call: TRBJ2-7
cdr3_aa: CASSPRVSYEQYF
cdr3_nt: TGTGCCAGCAGTCCCAGGGTGTCCTACGAGCAGTACTTC

v_call: TRBV9
clone_size: NA
d_call: NA
j_call: TRBJ2-1
cdr3_aa: CASSVEGGPYNEQFF
cdr3_nt: TGTGCCAGCAGCGTAGAAGGGGGTCCCTACAATGAGCAGTTCTTC

v_call: TRBV10-1
clone_size: NA
d_call: TRBD2
j_call: TRBJ2-1
cdr3_aa: CASSESRTSGHNEQFF
cdr3_nt: TGCGCCAGCAGTGAGTCCCGGACTAGCGGGCACAATGAGCAGTTCTTC

v_call: TRBV2
clone_size: NA
d_call: NA
j_call: TRBJ1-2
cdr3_aa: CASSVGVTSGSIYGYTF
cdr3_nt: TGTGCCAGCAGCGTAGGGGTCACCTCAGGGAGCATCTATGGCTACACCTTC

v_call: TRBV7-9
clone_size: NA
d_call: NA
j_call: TRBJ1-2
cdr3_aa: CASSSDPIDGYGYTF
cdr3_nt: TGTGCCAGCAGCTCCGACCCAATCGATGGGTACGGCTACACCTTC

v_call: TRBV6-6
clone_size: NA
d_call: NA
j_call: TRBJ2-2
cdr3_aa: CASSSQGPGELFF
cdr3_nt: TGTGCCAGCAGTTCCCAGGGGCCCGGGGAGCTGTTTTTT

v_call: TRBV7-3
clone_size: NA
d_call: NA
j_call: TRBJ2-1
cdr3_aa: CASSEGATPNEQFF
cdr3_nt: TGTGCCAGCTCTGAAGGGGCTACTCCCAATGAGCAGTTCTTC

v_call: TRBV7-9
clone_size: NA
d_call: TRBD1
j_call: TRBJ2-7
cdr3_aa: CASSSSRQGNPYEQYF
cdr3_nt: TGTGCCAGCAGCTCTAGTCGACAGGGTAACCCCTACGAGCAGTACTTC

v_call: TRBV6-1
clone_size: NA
d_call: NA
j_call: TRBJ1-4
cdr3_aa: CASSETAVNEKLFF
cdr3_nt: TGTGCCAGCAGCGAAACGGCGGTGAATGAAAAACTGTTTTTT

v_call: TRBV9
clone_size: few
d_call: NA
j_call: TRBJ2-3
cdr3_aa: CASSVQGLENTDTQYF
cdr3_nt: TGTGCCAGCAGCGTACAGGGACTGGAAAACACAGATACGCAGTATTTT

v_call: TRBV7-2
clone_size: NA
d_call: NA
j_call: TRBJ1-5
cdr3_aa: CASSRDNQPQHF
cdr3_nt: TGTGCCAGCAGCCGAGACAATCAGCCCCAGCATTTT

v_call: TRBV7-2
clone_size: NA
d_call: TRBD1
j_call: TRBJ1-3
cdr3_aa: CASSRTTGPPSGNTIYF
cdr3_nt: TGTGCCAGCAGTCGGACGACAGGGCCGCCCTCTGGAAACACCATATATTTT

v_call: TRBV30
clone_size: NA
d_call: TRBD1
j_call: TRBJ2-7
cdr3_aa: CAWSGDSLSYEQYF
cdr3_nt: TGTGCCTGGAGTGGGGACAGTCTCTCCTACGAGCAGTACTTC

v_call: TRBV5-4
clone_size: once
d_call: TRBD2
j_call: TRBJ2-6
cdr3_aa: CASSLRTSSGANVLTF
cdr3_nt: TGTGCCAGCAGCTTGAGGACTAGCTCTGGGGCCAACGTCCTGACTTTC

v_call: TRBV15
clone_size: NA
d_call: NA
j_call: TRBJ1-5
cdr3_aa: CATSRGAGTTEPQHF
cdr3_nt: TGTGCCACCAGCAGAGGGGCAGGGACAACGGAGCCCCAGCATTTT

v_call: TRBV7-9
clone_size: NA
d_call: TRBD1
j_call: TRBJ1-6
cdr3_aa: CASSLRDSGSPLHF
cdr3_nt: TGTGCCAGCAGCCTCCGGGACAGTGGGTCACCCCTCCACTTT

v_call: TRBV11-2
clone_size: NA
d_call: NA
j_call: TRBJ2-7
cdr3_aa: CASSHGQSEQYF
cdr3_nt: TGTGCCAGCAGCCATGGACAGTCCGAGCAGTACTTC

v_call: TRBV5-1
clone_size: NA
d_call: NA
j_call: TRBJ2-3
cdr3_aa: CASSLEGGPTDTQYF
cdr3_nt: TGCGCCAGCAGCTTGGAAGGAGGGCCCACAGATACGCAGTATTTT

v_call: TRBV10-1
clone_size: NA
d_call: NA
j_call: TRBJ1-1
cdr3_aa: CASSNTGLTEAFF
cdr3_nt: TGCGCCAGCAGTAATACAGGCCTAACTGAAGCTTTCTTT

v_call: TRBV5-6
clone_size: NA
d_call: NA
j_call: TRBJ1-1
cdr3_aa: CASSYGNTEAFF
cdr3_nt: TGTGCCAGCAGCTACGGGAACACTGAAGCTTTCTTT

v_call: TRBV7-9
clone_size: NA
d_call: TRBD1
j_call: TRBJ2-7
cdr3_aa: CATGDRVAEQYF
cdr3_nt: TGTGCCACGGGGGACAGGGTGGCCGAGCAGTACTTC

v_call: TRBV28
clone_size: once
d_call: NA
j_call: TRBJ2-7
cdr3_aa: CASSFLYEQYF
cdr3_nt: TGTGCCAGCAGTTTTTTGTACGAGCAGTACTTC

v_call: TRBV6-1
clone_size: NA
d_call: NA
j_call: TRBJ2-7
cdr3_aa: CASRNYEQYF
cdr3_nt: TGTGCCAGCAGGAACTACGAGCAGTACTTC

v_call: TRBV6-6
clone_size: NA
d_call: TRBD2
j_call: TRBJ2-4
cdr3_aa: CASSYLAGVAKNIQYF
cdr3_nt: TGTGCCAGCAGTTATCTGGCGGGGGTAGCCAAAAACATTCAGTACTTC

v_call: TRBV5-6
clone_size: NA
d_call: TRBD1
j_call: TRBJ1-2
cdr3_aa: CASYDREENQDGYTF
cdr3_nt: TGTGCCAGTTATGACAGGGAAGAGAATCAAGATGGCTACACCTTC

v_call: TRBV7-9
clone_size: NA
d_call: NA
j_call: TRBJ1-1
cdr3_aa: CASSLGSGNTEAFF
cdr3_nt: TGTGCCAGCAGCTTAGGCTCCGGGAACACTGAAGCTTTCTTT

v_call: TRBV27
clone_size: NA
d_call: TRBD1
j_call: TRBJ1-5
cdr3_aa: CASSLSGQGTTGSNQPQHF
cdr3_nt: TGTGCCAGCAGTTTATCGGGACAGGGGACGACTGGAAGCAATCAGCCCCAGCATTTT

v_call: TRBV11-3
clone_size: NA
d_call: TRBD2
j_call: TRBJ2-7
cdr3_aa: CASSFGLAGQGYF
cdr3_nt: TGTGCCAGCAGCTTCGGACTAGCGGGACAGGGGTACTTC

v_call: TRBV9
clone_size: NA
d_call: NA
j_call: TRBJ1-1
cdr3_aa: CASSELWNTEAFF
cdr3_nt: TGTGCCAGCAGCGAACTGTGGAACACTGAAGCTTTCTTT

v_call: TRBV27
clone_size: NA
d_call: NA
j_call: TRBJ1-1
cdr3_aa: CASSPLGSNTEAFF
cdr3_nt: TGTGCCAGCAGTCCCCTCGGGAGCAACACTGAAGCTTTCTTT

v_call: TRBV6-6
clone_size: NA
d_call: NA
j_call: TRBJ1-3
cdr3_aa: CASSTGQNTIYF
cdr3_nt: TGTGCCAGCAGTACCGGACAGAACACCATATATTTT

v_call: TRBV6-1
clone_size: few
d_call: TRBD1
j_call: TRBJ1-1
cdr3_aa: CASSERWDRVGEAFF
cdr3_nt: TGTGCCAGCAGTGAACGATGGGACAGGGTGGGTGAAGCTTTCTTT

v_call: TRBV5-4
clone_size: few
d_call: NA
j_call: TRBJ1-1
cdr3_aa: CASSLARQFEAFF
cdr3_nt: TGTGCCAGCAGCTTGGCCAGGCAGTTTGAAGCTTTCTTT

v_call: TRBV4-1
clone_size: NA
d_call: NA
j_call: TRBJ1-6
cdr3_aa: CASSQWRETTSYNSPLHF
cdr3_nt: TGCGCCAGCAGCCAATGGCGGGAGACTACCTCCTATAATTCACCCCTCCACTTT

v_call: TRBV19
clone_size: NA
d_call: NA
j_call: TRBJ1-1
cdr3_aa: CASSIDLELTEAFF
cdr3_nt: TGTGCCAGTAGTATAGATCTGGAACTGACTGAAGCTTTCTTT

v_call: TRBV5-1
clone_size: NA
d_call: NA
j_call: TRBJ2-7
cdr3_aa: CASSLGTVDEQYF
cdr3_nt: TGCGCCAGCAGCTTGGGGACCGTCGACGAGCAGTACTTC

v_call: TRBV19
clone_size: NA
d_call: NA
j_call: TRBJ2-6
cdr3_aa: CASNVPGGANVLTF
cdr3_nt: TGTGCCAGTAACGTGCCTGGCGGGGCCAACGTCCTGACTTTC

v_call: TRBV6-5
clone_size: NA
d_call: NA
j_call: TRBJ2-3
cdr3_aa: CASSYSGGHGTDTQYF
cdr3_nt: TGTGCCAGCAGTTACTCTGGCGGTCATGGCACAGATACGCAGTATTTT

v_call: TRBV6-6
clone_size: NA
d_call: NA
j_call: TRBJ1-5
cdr3_aa: CASSYGQMSNQPQHF
cdr3_nt: TGTGCCAGCAGTTACGGCCAGATGAGCAATCAGCCCCAGCATTTT

v_call: TRBV7-2
clone_size: few
d_call: TRBD2
j_call: TRBJ2-7
cdr3_aa: CASSLDPGGLQYF
cdr3_nt: TGTGCCAGCAGCTTAGATCCGGGAGGGTTGCAGTACTTC

v_call: TRBV19
clone_size: NA
d_call: TRBD1
j_call: TRBJ1-1
cdr3_aa: CASKREDRGLNTEAFF
cdr3_nt: TGTGCCAGTAAGCGAGAGGACAGGGGGCTCAATACTGAAGCTTTCTTT

v_call: TRBV6-1
clone_size: NA
d_call: TRBD2
j_call: TRBJ2-4
cdr3_aa: CASSDVRLALAKNIQYF
cdr3_nt: TGTGCCAGCAGTGACGTGAGACTAGCGCTAGCCAAAAACATTCAGTACTTC

v_call: TRBV11-3
clone_size: NA
d_call: TRBD2
j_call: TRBJ2-7
cdr3_aa: CASSSREAPAHEQYF
cdr3_nt: TGTGCCAGCAGCTCCCGGGAGGCCCCTGCTCACGAGCAGTACTTC

v_call: TRBV2
clone_size: NA
d_call: NA
j_call: TRBJ1-5
cdr3_aa: CASSLQGNGNQPQHF
cdr3_nt: TGTGCCAGCAGTCTACAGGGAAACGGCAATCAGCCCCAGCATTTT

v_call: TRBV2
clone_size: NA
d_call: TRBD1
j_call: TRBJ2-7
cdr3_aa: CASSSDRGEQYF
cdr3_nt: TGTGCCAGCAGTTCCGACAGGGGCGAGCAGTACTTC

v_call: TRBV10-2
clone_size: NA
d_call: NA
j_call: TRBJ2-7
cdr3_aa: CASSESPGYGGSDEQYF
cdr3_nt: TGCGCCAGCAGTGAGTCCCCAGGGTACGGGGGTTCGGACGAGCAGTACTTC

v_call: TRBV7-6
clone_size: NA
d_call: NA
j_call: TRBJ2-2
cdr3_aa: CASSLRGASRELFF
cdr3_nt: TGTGCCAGCAGCTTACGAGGGGCCTCTAGGGAGCTGTTTTTT